This passage covers 7 T cell receptor beta chains from one sample sequenced in a study of spatial heterogeneity in lung cancer. Regarding time point: sample taken at primary tumor resection. The sequenced material consisted of unsorted whole RNA from tumor, nontumor lung or frozen PBMC. TCRdb re-analysed the 5' RACE reads in MiXCR, keeping a single row per CDR3 protein. The table shows some 23,000 distinct CDR3 sequences, with 6.9% occurring only once. This specimen was PBMCs, taken at surgery. The receptors derive from a male donor with early-stage non-small cell lung cancer.

This clonotype came up many times. The rearrangement links TRBV20-1 to TRBJ1-2; tentatively, D is TRBD1 (5 bases). The CDR3 covers 13 residues. The ends were cut back, 0 bases at V and 6 bases at J, with 11 bases in the middle. Germline V gives CDR1 DFQATT, CDR2 SNEGSKA (reference sequence). The CDR3 DNA reads as TGCAGTGCTAGAGAGCAGGGAAGAGATGGCTACACCTTC. It codes for CSAREQGRDGYTF.

There are many counts of this clonotype. This chain uses TRBV7-2 with TRBJ2-6; D unclear. Trimming shortened V by 0 bases and J by 7 bases, and 10 bases separated the two germline ends. The CDR3 totals 15 residues. The germline V gene has CDR1 SGHTA and CDR2 FQGNSA. In DNA, the CDR3 is TGTGCCAGCAGCTTAGCGTCATGGGGAGCCAACGTCCTGACTTTC. Translation: CASSLASWGANVLTF. The whole variable domain, filled in from reference TRBV7-2 and TRBJ2-6, reads GAGVSQSPSNKVTEKGKDVELRCDPISGHTALYWYRQSLGQGLEFLIYFQGNSAPDKSGLPSDRFSAERTGGSVSTLTIQRTQQEDSAVYLCASSLASWGANVLTFGAGSRLTVL.

V and J are TRBV6-6 and TRBJ1-1; D possibly corresponds to TRBD1 (6 bases). The CDR3 consists of 15 residues. Germline CDR1 reads MNHNY; CDR2 reads SVGAGI (reference sequence). The V gene lost 2 bases and the J gene lost 1 base, with 11 bases spanning the gap. CDR3 coding DNA: TGTGCCAGCAGTTACAACCCAGGGGAGAACACTGAAGCTTTCTTT. As protein: CASSYNPGENTEAFF.

This clonotype has at least ten counts. This chain connects TRBV4-2 to TRBJ2-3, with TRBD2 identical over 7 bases. CDR3 length: 16 amino acids. Germline assignment: CDR1 LGHNA and CDR2 YNFKEQ. The ends lost 0 bases at V and 5 bases at J; junction bases unmatched: 8. CDR3 loop: CASSQDNRSGLDTQYF. CDR3 coding DNA: TGTGCCAGCAGCCAAGATAATCGTAGCGGGCTAGATACGCAGTATTTT.

This clonotype is labeled as medium-sized (0.01 to 0.1%). This rearrangement joins TRBV28 to TRBJ2-5, with 12 bases identical to TRBD1. The trim removed 6 bases at V and 2 bases at J, leaving 16 bases unmatched. The CDR3 is 19 residues long. Germline CDR1 is MDHEN and CDR2 is SYDVKM. As DNA, the CDR3 is TGTGCCAGCAGCTCTCCTCCGGGACAGGGGGCTAGTAGGCAAGAGACCCAGTACTTC. Protein product: CASSSPPGQGASRQETQYF.

This clonotype was detected ten times or more. J is TRBJ2-2 and V is TRBV5-5, with D possibly being TRBD1 (6 bases). The CDR3 length is 14 residues. CDR1 is SGHKS and CDR2 is YYEKEE in the germline V gene (reference sequence). V lost 6 bases and J 13 bases, leaving 22 bases between the germline ends. CDR3 bases: TGTGCCAGCACCTCTCCTGGGGGCAGGACGGGGCTGTTTTTT. This codes for CASTSPGGRTGLFF.

This clonotype was seen ten or more times. The chain employs TRBV18 and TRBJ1-2, with D unclear. Germline lookup yields CDR1 KGHSH and CDR2 LQKENI. V was trimmed by 8 bases and J by 1 base, leaving 8 bases between them. This CDR3 has 12 residues. CDR3 region: CASPDGNYGYTF. CDR3 bases: TGTGCCAGCCCGGACGGTAACTATGGCTACACCTTC.